This T cell receptor beta chain was documented in a study of T cells in Graves' hyperthyroidism and ophthalmopathy. The CDR3 regions of TCR beta were amplified from RNA transcripts. Carried out on the TCR CDR3, a first-round RT-PCR used the HTBI primer set. TCRdb redid the calling of the multiplex PCR reads with MiXCR, one entry per CDR3 protein. Altogether more than 300,000 distinct CDR3 sequences are present, approximately 13% being singletons, with the ten largest covering 8% to 13%. As concerns this clonotype: Its antigen is unidentified. One end of the junction varies from germline; a read error may be responsible.

Findings and limits, study-wide: Before onset, ophthalmopathy was predicted by the model a median about 6.2 months earlier.

The source is a woman aged 55-70 years with Graves' hyperthyroidism. The sequencing sample was made of blood.

CDR3 DNA: TGTGCCGGCAGTCCGCGGTTTCGGGGTGAAACCGAGCAGTTCTTC. It encodes CAGSPRFRGETEQFF. V gene TRBV28 combines with J gene TRBJ2-1, with a possible D match to TRBD2 (5 bases). CDR3 length: 15 amino acids. CDR1 and CDR2 (germline): MDHEN, SYDVKM.